This T cell receptor (beta chain) was captured by sequencing in a study of identical twins. Each donor was a healthy Caucasian. TCRdb re-derived calls from the 5' RACE reads in MiXCR, one entry per CDR3 protein. The profile covers 500,000 or so distinct CDR3 sequences, with about 20% appearing a single time and 0.91% taken by the ten largest. This clonotype has a handful of counts. This CDR3 is built from 17 residues. Germline-derived CDR1 and CDR2 are SGHRS and YFSETQ. Deletions cut 4 bases from V and 0 bases from J, with 17 bases between. These same records also appear under a second study, on T cells expressing NK-cell markers. From that study: Just one sequenced donor of eight was HCMV-seronegative, while seven were seropositive. The contribution of dominant NKG2C+ clonotypes to CD8+ T cells in more than five donors was about 1.0-7.5%.

The sequence was obtained from a woman between 18 and 30 years old in good health. The chain joins TRBV5-1 to TRBJ2-4; TRBD2 is a possible D gene (5 bases). Sequences were obtained from CD4+ T cells sorted from blood. Here the CDR3 DNA reads TGCGCCAGCAGCCCCTTCAGCGGTGGGGTAGCCAAAAACATTCAGTACTTC. It specifies CASSPFSGGVAKNIQYF.